The table lists the clone carrying this TCR beta chain with a few counts. Its antigen remains unidentified. The PCR contained 60 Vbeta and 13 Jbeta primers. Using immunoSEQ multiplex PCR, the repertoire was profiled, and TCRdb retains in-frame clones only, with some absent. The sample has about 200,000 clones, 65% to 85% seen once; the top ten hold about 2.8%. This entry comes from a study of cytomegalovirus exposure and HLA in healthy donors. General study findings and limits: A later analysis appeared to link common viral pathogens to several of the most significant clusters.

Trimming left V 3 bases short and J 5 bases short, with 11 bases between. The CDR3 consists of 13 residues. The germline V gene has CDR1 SGHAT and CDR2 FQNNGV. This chain uses TRBV11-2 with TRBJ2-7; TRBD2 might be the D (5 bases). The TCR was taken from a woman aged 25 to 39 in good health and CMV-seronegative. The specimen was PBMCs. The DNA of the CDR3 is TGTGCCAGCAGCTTCGGTAGCGCAGACGAGCAGTACTTC. Amino acids: CASSFGSADEQYF.